This TCR beta chain was profiled in a study of T cell responses to AZD1222 COVID-19 vaccine. A word on this clone: Antigen unknown.

Germline CDR1 and CDR2: MNHEY and SVGAGI. V lost 2 bases and J 7 bases, leaving 12 bases between the germline ends. The length of the CDR3 is 15 residues. Measured with immunoSEQ multiplex PCR; TCRdb has only the in-frame clones, and not every one. This table holds 100,000 to 130,000 clones, approximately 90% found once. Study-level results: All repertoire sampling was performed exclusively after the peak T cell response. Recipients of AZD1222 seropositive at baseline numbered only five or six. Spike-specific TCR breadth and depth rose after two AZD1222 doses. Regions left unmutated in variants are reportedly the target of nearly half of spike-specific TCRs.

V is TRBV6-5 and J is TRBJ1-6; D perhaps matches TRBD1 (5 bases). The TCR sequence derives from an adult who received the AZD1222 COVID-19 vaccine. The sequencing here drew on peripheral blood, taken 28 days after the second AZD1222 dose. CDR3 nucleotide sequence: TGTGCCAGCAGTTACACCCAGGGACGAAATTCACCCCTCCACTTT. It specifies CASSYTQGRNSPLHF.